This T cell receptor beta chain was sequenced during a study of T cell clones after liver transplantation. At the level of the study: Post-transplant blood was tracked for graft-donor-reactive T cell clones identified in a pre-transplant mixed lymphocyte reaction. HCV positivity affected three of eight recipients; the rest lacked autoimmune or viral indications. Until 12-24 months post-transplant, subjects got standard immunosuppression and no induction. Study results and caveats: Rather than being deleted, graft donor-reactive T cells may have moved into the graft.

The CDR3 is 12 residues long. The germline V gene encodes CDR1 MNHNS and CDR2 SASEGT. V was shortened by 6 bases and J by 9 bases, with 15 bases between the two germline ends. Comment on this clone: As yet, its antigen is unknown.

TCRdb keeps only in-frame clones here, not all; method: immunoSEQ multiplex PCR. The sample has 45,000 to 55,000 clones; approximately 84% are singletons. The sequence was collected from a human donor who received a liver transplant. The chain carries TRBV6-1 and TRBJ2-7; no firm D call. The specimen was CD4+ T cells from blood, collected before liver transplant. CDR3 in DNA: TGTGCCAGCAGCCCCAGACTGCGTGGGCAGTACTTC. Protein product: CASSPRLRGQYF.